The 27 T cell receptor beta chains reported below all come from one sample, sequenced in a study of vaccination and CD4 T cells after COVID-19. Their target antigens are unknown. The treatment denotes: approximately 9-day PBMC culture with coronavirus spike peptide pools or control peptides (ViraFEST assay). The Oncomine TCR Beta short-read assay was applied to DNA of cultured CD4+ T cells. TCRdb redid the calling of the PCR reads with MiXCR, one entry per CDR3 protein. This sample has approximately 19,000 distinct CDR3 sequences; around half occur once, and the top ten carry roughly 10%. This specimen was CD4+ T cells from blood, cultured in vitro, taken before SARS-CoV-2 vaccination. The receptors come from a human donor who had recovered from COVID-19.

This clonotype appeared a few times. This chain joins TRBV24-1 and TRBJ1-3, with D possibly matching TRBD1 (6 bases). Trimming shortened V by 3 bases and J by 2 bases, and 10 bases separated the two germline ends. The germline V gene has CDR1 KGHDR and CDR2 SFDVKD. The CDR3 loop spans 15 amino acids. CDR3 protein: CATSDGWDTGNTIYF. The CDR3 coding sequence is TGTGCCACCAGTGATGGGTGGGACACTGGAAACACCATATATTTT.

There are a few counts of this clonotype. The V call is TRBV6-1, the J call TRBJ2-7, with D possibly matching TRBD1 (5 bases). This CDR3 is built from 14 residues. The V gene lost 7 bases and the J gene lost 2 bases, with 15 bases spanning the gap. From germline, CDR1 is MNHNS and CDR2 SASEGT. The CDR3 is CASNSPEDTYEQYF. The CDR3 nucleotides read TGTGCCAGCAACTCTCCCGAGGACACCTACGAGCAGTACTTC.

This chain joins TRBV18 and TRBJ2-5; perhaps TRBD2 as D (5 bases). Trimming stripped 2 bases from V and 4 bases from J, with 8 bases between. This CDR3 has 13 amino acids. Germline V gene lookup returns CDR1 KGHSH and CDR2 LQKENI. The CDR3: CASSPEGGETQYF. The CDR3 nucleotides are TGTGCCAGCTCACCAGAGGGCGGAGAGACCCAGTACTTC.

The chain recombines TRBV28 with TRBJ1-1; possibly TRBD1 for D (5 bases). Germline V gene sequence: CDR1 MDHEN, CDR2 SYDVKM. Trimming pared 6 bases from V and 4 bases from J, leaving 12 bases between. The CDR3 loop spans 13 amino acids. CDR3 DNA: TGTGCCAGCAGCCGTCCGGGACCCACTGAAGCTTTCTTT. Amino acid sequence: CASSRPGPTEAFF.

The V and J genes are TRBV29-1 and TRBJ1-6; perhaps TRBD1 as D (6 bases). The CDR3 runs to 13 residues. Germline-derived CDR1 and CDR2 are SQVTM and ANQGSEA. With 7 bases removed from V and 5 bases from J, the gap between germline ends came to 12 bases. CDR3 in DNA: TGCAGCGCCACGGGACACGATAATTCACCCCTCCACTTT. It yields the protein CSATGHDNSPLHF.

The chain links TRBV28 to TRBJ2-3; 9 bases align to TRBD1. In germline, CDR1 is MDHEN, CDR2 SYDVKM. V trimming: 6 bases; J trimming: 2 bases; junction bases outside the gene matches: 0. This CDR3 is built from 13 residues. The DNA of the CDR3 is TGTGCCAGCAGACAGGGGGCCACAGATACGCAGTATTTT. As protein: CASRQGATDTQYF.

The sample holds a few counts of this clonotype. This chain joins TRBV2 and TRBJ1-2, with D tentatively TRBD1 (5 bases). The CDR3 contains 12 residues. V was trimmed by 6 bases and J by 2 bases, leaving 7 bases between them. Germline CDR1 reads SNHLY; CDR2 reads FYNNEI. The CDR3 here is CASSRDNYGYTF. The DNA for the CDR3 is TGTGCCAGCAGCCGGGACAACTATGGCTACACCTTC.

The CDR3 DNA reads TGCAGTGCCAGGGCAGGGCCCCTATATCAGCCCCAGCATTTT. Translating it yields CSARAGPLYQPQHF. The V gene is TRBV20-1, the J gene TRBJ1-5; D might be TRBD1 (5 bases). The CDR3 has 14 amino acids. The germline V and J ends were trimmed by 6 bases and 5 bases, with 17 bases remaining between them. Germline lookup yields CDR1 DFQATT and CDR2 SNEGSKA (reference sequence).

This chain connects TRBV6-1 to TRBJ1-2; D remains unclear. Looked up from germline, CDR1 is MNHNS and CDR2 is SASEGT. V was shortened by 8 bases and J by 11 bases, with 15 bases between the two germline ends. CDR3 length equals 11 residues. CDR3 sequence: CASWAERAYTF. The CDR3 bases are TGTGCCAGCTGGGCGGAGCGGGCATACACCTTC.

This clonotype showed up just a few times. The chain links TRBV29-1 to TRBJ1-2; D gene uncertain. This CDR3 is built from 11 residues. V was clipped by 5 bases and J by 8 bases, with 12 bases between them. Per germline, CDR1 SQVTM and CDR2 ANQGSEA. CDR3 residues: CSVSGQQGYTF. The CDR3, as DNA: TGCAGCGTTTCTGGGCAGCAGGGCTACACCTTC.

J is TRBJ2-7 and V is TRBV6-1; 11 bases line up with TRBD2. J gave up 5 bases and V 10 bases, and 7 bases lay outside the gene matches. Germline assignment: CDR1 MNHNS and CDR2 SASEGT. The CDR3 length is 13 residues. CDR3 in amino acids: CATQTSGVNEQYF. As DNA, the CDR3 is TGTGCCACCCAGACTAGCGGGGTCAACGAGCAGTACTTC.

The rearrangement uses TRBV11-2 and TRBJ2-3; TRBD2 matches 8 bases. The germline CDR1 and CDR2 sequences are SGHAT and FQNNGV. Trimming took 5 bases from V and 6 from J; bases not matched to a gene: 10. CDR3 length: 15 residues. CDR3 in amino acids: CASSNFREGLDTQYF. CDR3 nucleotides: TGTGCCAGCAGCAACTTCCGGGAGGGCCTCGATACGCAGTATTTT.

The rearrangement joins TRBV28 to TRBJ1-2; no firm D call. The CDR3 extends over 12 amino acids. Trimming stripped 5 bases from V and 8 bases from J, with 12 bases between. The germline V gene has CDR1 MDHEN and CDR2 SYDVKM. The CDR3 DNA is TGTGCCAGCAGTCTTAGACTGCTCGGCTACACCTTC. The encoded protein is CASSLRLLGYTF.

The chain carries TRBV24-1 and TRBJ2-3; D perhaps matches TRBD1 (5 bases). CDR1 and CDR2 from the germline V gene are KGHDR and SFDVKD. The germline V and J ends were trimmed by 2 bases and 5 bases, with 7 bases remaining between them. The CDR3 sequence is 13 residues long. CDR3 sequence: CATSDSQGDTQYF. In nucleotides, the CDR3 is TGTGCCACCAGTGATTCTCAGGGAGATACGCAGTATTTT.

The V call is TRBV7-9, the J call TRBJ2-2, with D tentatively TRBD1 (6 bases). The CDR3 is made up of 15 amino acids. V was shortened by 2 bases and J by 0 bases, with 7 bases between the two germline ends. CDR1 is SEHNR, CDR2 FQNEAQ, per germline (reference sequence). For the CDR3, the DNA is TGTGCCAGCAGCTTACAGGGGTCGAACACCGGGGAGCTGTTTTTT. The encoded protein is CASSLQGSNTGELFF.

This chain connects TRBV20-1 to TRBJ2-3; 7 positions agree with TRBD2. This CDR3 contains 13 residues. Trimming took 7 bases from V and 2 from J; bases not matched to a gene: 6. CDR1 is DFQATT and CDR2 is SNEGSKA in the germline V gene (reference sequence). In DNA form, the CDR3 reads TGCAGTGGGACTAGTCGCCTCACAGATACGCAGTATTTT. Its protein is CSGTSRLTDTQYF.

V usage is TRBV6-5 and J usage is TRBJ1-6, with D possibly matching TRBD1 (5 bases). V lost 2 bases and J 7 bases, leaving 9 bases between the germline ends. CDR3 size: 14 residues. The germline V gene has CDR1 MNHEY and CDR2 SVGAGI. Here the CDR3 reads CASSYNRRNSPLHF. In DNA form, the CDR3 reads TGTGCCAGCAGTTACAACAGGAGGAATTCACCCCTCCACTTT.

This clonotype was counted once. This sequence joins TRBV30 and TRBJ2-3; perhaps TRBD1 as D (5 bases). Germline V CDR1 and CDR2: GTSNPN, SVGIG (reference sequence). This CDR3 is built from 15 residues. Trimming shortened V by 2 bases and J by 2 bases, and 14 bases separated the two germline ends. The CDR3: CAWSTGLQNTDTQYF. CDR3 nucleotide sequence: TGTGCCTGGAGTACAGGCCTACAAAACACAGATACGCAGTATTTT.

The chain couples TRBV5-8 to TRBJ2-7; D remains ambiguous. CDR1 and CDR2 (germline): SGHTS, YDEGEE. The V and J ends lost 0 bases and 3 bases respectively, with 7 bases between them. The CDR3 loop spans 13 amino acids. The CDR3 DNA sequence: TGTGCCAGCAGCTTGGGTGGAAACTACGAGCAGTACTTC. It encodes CASSLGGNYEQYF.

The V call is TRBV20-1, the J call TRBJ2-1; a possible D gene is TRBD1 (5 bases). Germline loops: CDR1 DFQATT, CDR2 SNEGSKA (reference sequence). Deletions cut 3 bases from V and 6 bases from J, with 9 bases between. The CDR3 sequence is 12 residues long. This chain's CDR3 is CSASRQGNEQFF. The DNA for the CDR3 is TGCAGTGCTAGCAGGCAGGGCAATGAGCAGTTCTTC.

The V call is TRBV6-1, the J call TRBJ1-5; 7 nucleotides line up with TRBD1. Trimming at V came to 5 bases and at J to 3 bases, leaving 4 bases not matched to a gene. Germline lookup yields CDR1 MNHNS and CDR2 SASEGT. The CDR3 consists of 14 residues. Here the CDR3 DNA reads TGTGCCAGCAGTACCGACAGGGTCAATCAGCCCCAGCATTTT. This encodes CASSTDRVNQPQHF.

The chain employs TRBV28 and TRBJ2-2; the D gene could be TRBD1 or TRBD2 (5 bases each). The ends were cut back, 8 bases at V and 1 base at J, with 26 bases in the middle. The CDR3 totals 19 residues. Germline lookup yields CDR1 MDHEN and CDR2 SYDVKM. CDR3 loop: CASLWHPGTLEMNTGELFF. CDR3 sequence (DNA): TGTGCCAGCCTATGGCATCCAGGGACCTTAGAGATGAACACCGGGGAGCTGTTTTTT.

J is TRBJ1-2 and V is TRBV12-3 or TRBV12-4, with 7 bases that match TRBD1. Losses at the gene ends were 7 bases for V and 0 bases for J; bases not matched to a gene: 5. The CDR3 contains 14 residues. As DNA, the CDR3 is TGTGCCAGCACCCGGACAGGAACTAACTATGGCTACACCTTC. It is translated as CASTRTGTNYGYTF.

As DNA, the CDR3 is TGTGCCAGCAGGGGCCATGAAGCGGGATGGGAGACCCAGTACTTC. It translates to CASRGHEAGWETQYF. The chain is built from TRBV6-1 and TRBJ2-5; 7 positions match TRBD2. Germline CDR1 and CDR2: MNHNS and SASEGT. The CDR3 totals 15 residues. V trimming: 6 bases; J trimming: 5 bases; junction bases outside the gene matches: 12.

The chain recombines TRBV24-1 with TRBJ1-1, with D perhaps TRBD1 (6 bases). Germline V gene lookup returns CDR1 KGHDR and CDR2 SFDVKD. Deletions cut 8 bases from V and 3 bases from J, with 12 bases between. The CDR3 contains 13 residues. DNA for the CDR3: TGTGCCACCAATCACAGGGAAGACACTGAAGCTTTCTTT. Translation gives CATNHREDTEAFF.

This rearrangement joins TRBV11-1 to TRBJ1-1; D perhaps matches TRBD1 (5 bases). From germline, CDR1 is SGHAT and CDR2 FQDESV (reference sequence). The CDR3 contains 12 residues. Trimming cost V 4 bases and J 11 bases, with 14 bases left between them. DNA for the CDR3: TGTGCCAGCAGCTGGGCGGGGGGATCGGCTTTCTTT. The encoded protein is CASSWAGGSAFF.

This chain joins TRBV20-1 and TRBJ1-1; the D is unclear. The CDR3 has 11 residues. Germline V gene data show CDR1 as DFQATT and CDR2 as SNEGSKA (reference sequence). V was clipped by 7 bases and J by 1 base, with 7 bases between them. The CDR3 reads CSVQKNTEAFF. CDR3 in DNA: TGCAGTGTTCAGAAGAACACTGAAGCTTTCTTT.